The T cell receptor beta chain under discussion was sequenced for a study of blood T cell repertoires in COVID-19. Overall study context: Nucleic acid was either cDNA or gDNA, and it came from T cells, B-cell-depleted T cells, or PBMCs.

The CDR3 runs to 14 residues. V gave up 7 bases and J gave up 0 bases, with 9 bases separating them. Germline V CDR1 and CDR2: MNHNY, SVGAGI (reference sequence). TCRdb's table, derived via immunoSEQ multiplex PCR, lists solely in-frame clones and lacks some. The top ten clones hold under 2.5% of a sample with 230,000 or so clones, roughly 90% of them seen once. The source is a man aged 35 to 55 with active or convalescent COVID-19. The gene calls are TRBV6-6 and TRBJ1-4; TRBD1 is a possible D gene (5 bases). What was sequenced was peripheral blood. CDR3 amino acids: CASTQGTTNEKLFF. In DNA form, the CDR3 reads TGTGCCAGCACCCAGGGCACAACTAATGAAAAACTGTTTTTT.